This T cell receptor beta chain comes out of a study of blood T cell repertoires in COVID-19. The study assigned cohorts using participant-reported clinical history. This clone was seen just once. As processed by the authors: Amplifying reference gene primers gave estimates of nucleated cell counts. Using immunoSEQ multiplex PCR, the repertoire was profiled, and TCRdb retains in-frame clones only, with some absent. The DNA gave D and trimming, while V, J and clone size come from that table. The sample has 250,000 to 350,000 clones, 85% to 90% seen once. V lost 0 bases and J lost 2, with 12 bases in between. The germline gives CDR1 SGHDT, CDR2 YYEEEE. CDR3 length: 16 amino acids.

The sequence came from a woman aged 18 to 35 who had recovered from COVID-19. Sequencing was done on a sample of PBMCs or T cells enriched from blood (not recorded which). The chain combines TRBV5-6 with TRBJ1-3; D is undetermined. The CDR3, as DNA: TGTGCCAGCAGCTTGGTAGGAGTGAACCCTGGAAACACCATATATTTT. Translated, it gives CASSLVGVNPGNTIYF.